This paragraph reports one TCR beta chain. Its antigen is unidentified. Trimming took 3 bases from V and 4 from J; bases not matched to a gene: 7. The V gene's germline CDR1 is LNHDA and CDR2 SQIVND (reference sequence). The CDR3 has 15 amino acids. The sample is drawn from a study of T cell repertoires in cytomegalovirus infection. Looking at the study overall: Public TCR beta signatures were indicative of both CMV infection and a matching HLA type. Study-wide results and limits: Ex vivo responses were dominated by HLA-C-restricted CMV-specific TCR beta clonotypes. Frequencies of public TCR beta families were cumulated, and this identified carriers of CMV plus the relevant HLA.

Each CDR3 protein gets one entry after TCRdb re-called the reads with MiXCR. This sample yields around 530,000 distinct CDR3 sequences, of which roughly 29% are seen a single time; 13% belongs to the top ten. The sequenced sample consisted of PBMCs. The genes are TRBV19 and TRBJ1-1, with 8 positions matching TRBD1. The sequence was collected from a human donor in good health (CMV status not recorded). Some clones in this sample may be carry-over from other donors' samples. The CDR3 nucleotides are TGTGCCAGTAGTATCAGGACAGGGCCGGGCACTGAAGCTTTCTTT. This encodes CASSIRTGPGTEAFF.